This T cell receptor beta chain was captured in a study of T cells after yellow fever vaccination. The CDR3 extends over 15 amino acids. The ends lost 4 bases at V and 5 bases at J; junction bases unmatched: 8. Per germline, CDR1 MNHNS and CDR2 SASEGT. This clonotype has a handful of counts. What it binds is not known. Notes on the study in general: From the bulk population, abundant clonotypes could contaminate and appear within FACS-sorted repertoires. Most clones from primary vaccination resurfaced after the booster (nearly 97% CD4, around 90% CD8). The secondary response was weaker but peaked faster, day 5 versus 15.

UMIs were added to TCR cDNA along with a universal primer site when it was made by 5'RACE template switching. TCRdb re-derived calls from the 5' RACE reads in MiXCR, one entry per CDR3 protein. The sample holds hundreds of thousands of distinct CDR3 sequences, about 4% seen once. The V gene is TRBV6-1, the J gene TRBJ2-3; 8 nucleotides match TRBD1. The sequence came from a man aged 18 to 29 who received the YFV17D yellow fever vaccine. The sample was PBMCs, taken 5 days after the yellow fever booster vaccination. CDR3 loop: CASSGTGRFGDTQYF. The CDR3 DNA reads as TGTGCCAGCAGTGGGACAGGGAGGTTTGGAGATACGCAGTATTTT.